One TCR beta chain is described in this entry. Its antigen is unknown. Qualities for individual bases were not recorded, and no much larger clone is one base off. This was a case-control study nested in a cohort of healthcare workers in London, UK, who had nasopharyngeal swab PCR tests and blood samples taken every week. Between 23 and 31 March 2020, the week of the UK lockdown, healthcare workers were enrolled and then followed up weekly for as long as 16 weeks. The receptor library was made with 5' RACE. TCRdb names NextSeq 500 as the instrument used. In the TCR library protocol, unique molecular identifiers were attached to individual cDNA molecules to correct for PCR bias and sequencing error. Sequencing covered both TCR alpha and beta chains, and within each sample the abundances of alpha and beta sequences were tightly co-correlated. The authors processed their data as follows. Decombinator V4 was used to annotate the V gene, J gene and CDR3 of the TCR sequences. TCRs were defined as expanded if a significant change between any two time points was detected under a Poisson model with p below 0.0001. TCR abundances were normalised to the total number of TCRs sequenced per sample and expressed as counts per million. VDJdb, accessed on 1 November 2021, was searched for TCRs annotated for CMV, EBV and SARS-CoV-2, and TCRs annotated for more than one antigen were excluded. The public reads were reprocessed in TCRdb via fastp at Q25 and MiXCR, keeping in-frame beta chains. When rows share a CDR3 protein, they turn into one entry using the most common DNA and genes. None of the V and J calls come from the authors' own analysis; TCRdb made them. A total of around 50,000 distinct CDR3 sequences appear in this sample, approximately 9.8% of them only once. The ten largest clones take up about 8% of the sample.

This specimen comes from a study of early T cells in non-severe SARS-CoV-2 infection (dated by TCRdb to 2020 to 2023). Regarding the complete study: TCR sequencing used bulk RNA from unsorted whole blood, so alpha and beta chains could not be paired.

The paper as a whole reports these results and caveats: Matching against VDJdb was skewed toward anti-spike CD8 responses, likely underestimated virus-specific expansions, and missed private and CD4 specificities.

This receptor was obtained from an adult who was a healthcare worker with PCR-confirmed SARS-CoV-2 infection or an uninfected control (not recorded which). The sample comprised whole blood.

The nucleotide sequence is TGCAGTGCTAGAGGGGGGCATCAGCCCCAGCATTTT. Its translation is CSARGGHQPQHF. The V and J segments used are TRBV20-1 and TRBJ1-5; matching of 6 bases hints at TRBD1 as the D gene. There are 12 amino acids in the CDR3, from cysteine to phenylalanine inclusive. Just CDR3 DNA is preserved here, 36 bases in frame from base 1. Trimming removed 1 base from V and 5 bases from J, leaving 6 bases between the germline ends. Looking up the germline V gene (reference sequence) yields CDR1 DFQATT and CDR2 SNEGSKA.